This T cell receptor beta chain stems from a study of prognosis after radiotherapy for stage I lung cancer. This clonotype was counted ten times or more. TCR beta CDR3 was amplified from genomic DNA by two-round multiplex PCR. Initially, in first-round PCR, primers specific to each TRBV and TRBJ gene were used. TCRdb itself ran the multiplex PCR reads through MiXCR, one entry per CDR3 protein. The sample has approximately 20,000 distinct CDR3 sequences; roughly 26% are singletons. This CDR3 is 14 amino acids long. Trimming removed 6 bases at V and 0 bases at J, with 11 bases between. CDR1 and CDR2 from the germline V gene are MNHEY and SMNVEV (reference sequence).

V gene TRBV27 combines with J gene TRBJ1-1; no clear D gene. The receptor was isolated from a donor at least 50 years old with non-small cell lung cancer. The sequences come from PBMCs, collected before or after stereotactic body radiation therapy (not recorded which). This CDR3 reads CASSIADMNTEAFF. Here the CDR3 DNA reads TGTGCCAGCAGCATTGCTGACATGAACACTGAAGCTTTCTTT.